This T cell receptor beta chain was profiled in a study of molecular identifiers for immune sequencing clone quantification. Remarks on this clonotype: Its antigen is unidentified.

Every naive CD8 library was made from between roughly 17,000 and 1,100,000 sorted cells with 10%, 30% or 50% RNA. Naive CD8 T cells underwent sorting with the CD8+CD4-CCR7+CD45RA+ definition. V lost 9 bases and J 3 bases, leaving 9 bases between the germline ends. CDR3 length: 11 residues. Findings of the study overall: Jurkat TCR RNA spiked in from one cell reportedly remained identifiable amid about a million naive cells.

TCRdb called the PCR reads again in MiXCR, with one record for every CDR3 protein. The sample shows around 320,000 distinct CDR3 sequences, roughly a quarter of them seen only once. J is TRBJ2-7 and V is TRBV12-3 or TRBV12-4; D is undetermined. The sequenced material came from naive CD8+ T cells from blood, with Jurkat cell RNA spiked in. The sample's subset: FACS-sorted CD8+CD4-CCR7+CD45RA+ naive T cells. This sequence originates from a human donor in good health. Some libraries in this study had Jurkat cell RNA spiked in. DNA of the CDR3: TGTGCCAGTGGGATTAACTACGAGCAGTACTTC. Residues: CASGINYEQYF.